This T cell receptor beta chain was obtained from a study of CD8+CD57+ T cells in acquired aplastic anemia. Notes on this clonotype: Antigen: not known.

Genomic DNA was employed as the template in profiling TCR beta VDJ and CDR3. TCRdb analysed the reads with MiXCR anew, one entry per CDR3 protein. The sample carries about 120,000 distinct CDR3 sequences, 50% to 70% recorded once. The study's findings and limits: Patients and controls had in common approximately 29 CD8+ CDR3 sequences. No significant difference in CD8+ Simpson's diversity was found between patients and controls.

The CDR3 totals 13 residues. The germline CDR1 and CDR2 sequences are LNHNV and YYDKDF (reference sequence). The V and J ends lost 3 bases and 7 bases, in that order; junction bases with no gene match: 4. Sequencing was done on patients that had shown CD8+CD57+ cell expansion by flow cytometry. In all patients, the disease was severe acquired aplastic anemia. The rearrangement links TRBV15 to TRBJ2-7, with 9 bases that match TRBD1. The sequencing sample was made of sorted CD4+, CD8+, or CD8+CD57+ T cells (not recorded which) from PBMCs. This TCR derives from a human donor with aplastic anemia. The CDR3 is CATSRDRGREQYF. The CDR3 DNA sequence: TGTGCCACCAGCAGGGACAGGGGACGGGAGCAGTACTTC.